These 5 T cell receptor beta chains were sequenced from one sample in a study of cytomegalovirus exposure and HLA in healthy donors. Primers: 60 Vbeta forward and 13 Jbeta reverse. Clones were read by immunoSEQ multiplex PCR, and TCRdb kept only the in-frame ones, dropping some. In the table there are tens of thousands of clones, approximately 62% of which are singletons. Sequenced input: PBMCs. All receptors derive from a male donor in good health and CMV-seropositive.

This clone was picked up one time. The genes are TRBV15 and TRBJ1-4; D unclear. The V and J ends lost 1 base and 8 bases respectively, with 8 bases between them. Per germline, CDR1 LNHNV and CDR2 YYDKDF (reference sequence). The length of the CDR3 is 13 residues. In DNA, the CDR3 is TGTGCCACCAGCAGAGTCCCGGGAGAAAAACTGTTTTTT. Amino acids: CATSRVPGEKLFF.

The chain recombines TRBV6-5 with TRBJ2-5, with no clear D. V lost 2 bases to trimming and J lost 1 base, with 11 bases between them. Germline V gene lookup returns CDR1 MNHEY and CDR2 SVGAGI. The CDR3 is made up of 15 amino acids. The CDR3 region has the DNA TGTGCCAGCAGTTACGGCCCAGGCTCCCAAGAGACCCAGTACTTC. This translates into CASSYGPGSQETQYF.

This clone appeared a few times. The chain couples TRBV7-6 to TRBJ1-5; tentative D call: TRBD1 (5 bases). Trimming pared 0 bases from V and 5 bases from J, leaving 14 bases between. Germline-derived CDR1 and CDR2 are SGHVS and FNYEAQ. The length of the CDR3 is 16 residues. CDR3 sequence (DNA): TGTGCCAGCAGCTTAGCGGGGGGATCCTCCTATCAGCCCCAGCATTTT. Translating it yields CASSLAGGSSYQPQHF.

The chain joins TRBV15 to TRBJ1-4; unclear D gene. From germline, CDR1 is LNHNV and CDR2 YYDKDF (reference sequence). The CDR3 consists of 15 residues. V lost 0 bases to trimming and J lost 7 bases, with 12 bases between them. The DNA for the CDR3 is TGTGCCACCAGCAGAGATCAAGGTCTAGGTGAAAAACTGTTTTTT. As protein: CATSRDQGLGEKLFF. Complete variable domain (other parts from reference TRBV15 and TRBJ1-4): DAMVIQNPRYQVTQFGKPVTLSCSQTLNHNVMYWYQQKSSQAPKLLFHYYDKDFNNEADTPDNFQSRRPNTSFCFLDIRSPGLGDTAMYLCATSRDQGLGEKLFFGSGTQLSVL.

This clone was found a few times. The chain is built from TRBV13 and TRBJ1-2, with TRBD1 matching over 8 bases. The CDR3 runs 15 residues. The V segment lost 2 bases and the J segment 0 bases; nucleotides outside the gene matches: 2. Germline CDR1 PRHDT, CDR2 FYEKMQ (reference sequence). CDR3 nucleotides: TGTGCCAGCAGCTTAACGGGACAGGCTAACTATGGCTACACCTTC. It is translated as CASSLTGQANYGYTF.